Below, 25 T cell receptor beta chains from the same sample are listed, as sequenced in a study of CD8+ T cells in alopecia areata. RNA was isolated and reverse transcribed to cDNA, the sequencing template. Some clones are missing from TCRdb's copy, which holds only in-frame ones; the method was immunoSEQ multiplex PCR. This table holds about 7,500 clones, 70% to 85% found once. It was for five patients that CD4+ cells were sorted into CD25+CD127- cells. Sequences were obtained from CD4+ Tregs sorted from blood. Receptors were obtained from a human donor with alopecia areata.

In the case of this clone: Germline is not matched at one junction end, which may reflect a read error. The chain is built from TRBV27 and TRBJ1-4, with 12 nucleotides matching TRBD1. This CDR3 is built from 13 residues. The germline CDR1 and CDR2 sequences are MNHEY and SMNVEV (reference sequence). CDR3 coding DNA: TGTGCCAGCAGTACGGGGACAGGGGGCTTTACAGTTTTT. Translated, it gives CASSTGTGGFTVF. Based on the CDR3 plus reference TRBV27 and TRBJ1-4, the full variable domain is EAQVTQNPRYLITVTGKKLTVTCSQNMNHEYMSWYRQDPGLGLRQIYYSMNVEVTDKGDVPEGYKVSRKEKRNFPLILESPSPNQTSLYFCASSTGTGGFTVFGSGTQLSVL.

The chain recombines TRBV28 with TRBJ2-5, with a possible D match to TRBD2 (5 bases). V was cut by 0 bases and J by 2 bases, with 13 bases left in between. CDR1 MDHEN and CDR2 SYDVKM come from the germline V gene. The CDR3 length is 16 residues. The CDR3 coding sequence is TGTGCCAGCAGTTTATGGGGATCCGGGGAACAAGAGACCCAGTACTTC. Amino acid sequence: CASSLWGSGEQETQYF. Full variable domain (outside the CDR3, taken from reference TRBV28 and TRBJ2-5): DVKVTQSSRYLVKRTGEKVFLECVQDMDHENMFWYRQDPGLGLRLIYFSYDVKMKEKGDIPEGYSVSREKKERFSLILESASTNQTSMYLCASSLWGSGEQETQYFGPGTRLLVL.

The V gene is TRBV5-1, the J gene TRBJ2-5, with 11 bases aligning to TRBD1. Germline V gives CDR1 SGHRS, CDR2 YFSETQ. Trimming removed 0 bases from V and 4 bases from J; junction bases left unmatched: 2. The CDR3 consists of 15 residues. CDR3: CASSLVDRGRETQYF. CDR3 sequence (DNA): TGCGCCAGCAGCTTGGTGGACAGGGGGCGAGAGACCCAGTACTTC. Full variable domain (rest looked up from reference TRBV5-1 and TRBJ2-5): KAGVTQTPRYLIKTRGQQVTLSCSPISGHRSVSWYQQTPGQGLQFLFEYFSETQRNKGNFPGRFSGRQFSNSRSEMNVSTLELGDSALYLCASSLVDRGRETQYFGPGTRLLVL.

The chain combines TRBV18 with TRBJ1-2; TRBD1 is a possible D gene (6 bases). V lost 4 bases and J lost 2, with 14 bases in between. The V gene's germline CDR1 is KGHSH and CDR2 LQKENI. CDR3 length equals 15 residues. The CDR3 loop reads CASSHSGTRNYGYTF. DNA for the CDR3: TGTGCCAGCTCACATTCCGGGACACGGAACTATGGCTACACCTTC.

The CDR3 sequence: CASSLANRGRNTEAFF. The CDR3 nucleotides read TGCGCCAGCAGCTTGGCCAACCGGGGCAGGAACACTGAAGCTTTCTTT. This chain connects TRBV5-1 to TRBJ1-1; D might be TRBD1 (5 bases). Trimming took off 0 bases at V and 1 base at J, with 13 bases between the two ends. The CDR3 consists of 16 residues. Germline V CDR1 and CDR2: SGHRS, YFSETQ.

The CDR3 sequence: CASSDLDLSEAFF. CDR3 DNA sequence: TGTGCCAGCAGTGACCTAGATCTCTCTGAAGCTTTCTTT. This chain uses TRBV6-4 with TRBJ1-1; D not resolved. Germline lookup yields CDR1 MRHNA and CDR2 SNTAGT. The CDR3 runs 13 residues. The germline V and J ends were trimmed by 2 bases and 6 bases, with 10 bases remaining between them.

The CDR3 coding sequence is TGTGCCAGCAGTTTATTCCCCGGGACACCCTACGAGCAGTACTTC. Protein sequence: CASSLFPGTPYEQYF. J is TRBJ2-7 and V is TRBV28; the D gene is possibly TRBD1 (6 bases). This CDR3 has 15 residues. CDR1 MDHEN and CDR2 SYDVKM come from the germline V gene. Trimming pared 1 base from V and 2 bases from J, leaving 12 bases between.

The chain combines TRBV5-4 with TRBJ2-2, with TRBD2 matching over 9 bases. This CDR3 is 17 amino acids long. In germline, CDR1 is SGHNT, CDR2 YYREEE (reference sequence). V lost 1 base and J lost 4; bases outside the gene matches: 8. CDR3 in DNA: TGTGCCAGCAGCTTGCTTGCGGGAGGGCCTGGCACCGGGGAGCTGTTTTTT. Protein sequence: CASSLLAGGPGTGELFF.

The chain recombines TRBV28 with TRBJ2-5; the D gene is possibly TRBD2 (5 bases). Near its end, the DNA agrees better with TRBJ2-7, so the J call may be wrong. CDR1 and CDR2 from the germline V gene are MDHEN and SYDVKM. This CDR3 contains 15 residues. This CDR3 reads CASSPTTSRAYEQYF. The CDR3 nucleotides are TGTGCCAGCAGTCCGACTACCTCCCGCGCCTACGAGCAGTACTTC.

CDR3 region: CASSQDLRMTDRSYGYTF. The CDR3 region has the DNA TGTGCCAGCAGCCAAGATCTTCGTATGACAGATCGATCCTATGGCTACACCTTC. The chain is built from TRBV14 and TRBJ1-2; D perhaps matches TRBD1 (5 bases). Per germline, CDR1 SGHDN and CDR2 FVKESK. V lost 0 bases and J 4 bases, leaving 21 bases between the germline ends. The CDR3 has 18 residues.

The chain uses TRBV6-6 and TRBJ2-5; 9 nucleotides match TRBD2. The CDR3 sequence is 13 residues long. Germline loops: CDR1 MNHNY, CDR2 SVGAGI (reference sequence). Unmatched junction bases numbered 4, after V lost 4 bases and J lost 7 bases. This chain's CDR3 is CASSFSTSGTQYF. CDR3 in DNA: TGTGCCAGCAGTTTCTCGACTAGCGGGACCCAGTACTTC.

This clone was counted only a few times. V gene TRBV20-1 combines with J gene TRBJ1-1; D is unclear. Between the trimmed V and J ends, which lost 6 bases and 3 bases, there was a span of 5 bases. Germline V CDR1 and CDR2: DFQATT, SNEGSKA (reference sequence). CDR3 size: 10 residues. The CDR3 sequence: CSAKYTEAFF. DNA for the CDR3: TGCAGTGCAAAGTACACTGAAGCTTTCTTT.

CDR3 bases: TGTGCCTGGAGTGTTGTCAACCAAGAGACCCAGTACTTC. It specifies CAWSVVNQETQYF. The gene calls are TRBV30 and TRBJ2-5; D is undetermined. CDR1 and CDR2 (germline): GTSNPN, SVGIG (reference sequence). This CDR3 spans 13 amino acids. V lost 0 bases and J lost 0, with 5 bases in between.

CDR3 loop: CASSSGTQTSEQYF. In DNA, the CDR3 is TGTGCCAGCAGCTCGGGGACGCAGACGTCCGAGCAGTACTTC. V gene TRBV5-6 combines with J gene TRBJ2-5; D may be TRBD1 or TRBD2 (5 bases each). The J call is uncertain, as TRBJ2-7 better fits the DNA end. Germline lookup yields CDR1 SGHDT and CDR2 YYEEEE. This CDR3 has 14 amino acids.

The chain links TRBV4-3 to TRBJ1-2, with a possible D match to TRBD1 (5 bases). Germline V lookup: CDR1 LGHNA, CDR2 YSLEER. CDR3 length equals 14 residues. Trimming stripped 0 bases from V and 4 bases from J, with 9 bases between. The CDR3 nucleotides are TGCGCCAGCAGCCAAGACTGGCAGGGCTATGGCTACACCTTC. As protein: CASSQDWQGYGYTF.

V gene TRBV6-6 combines with J gene TRBJ2-6; tentative D call: TRBD2 (5 bases). The V and J ends lost 6 bases and 1 base respectively, with 7 bases between them. The CDR3 sequence is 14 residues long. Per germline, CDR1 MNHNY and CDR2 SVGAGI (reference sequence). CDR3 DNA sequence: TGTGCCAGCAGCAGGAGGTCTGGGGCCAACGTCCTGACTTTC. It yields the protein CASSRRSGANVLTF.

The chain recombines TRBV7-2 with TRBJ1-1; TRBD1 might be the D (6 bases). The CDR3 extends over 14 amino acids. Trimming took off 3 bases at V and 3 bases at J, with 11 bases between the two ends. The germline V gene encodes CDR1 SGHTA and CDR2 FQGNSA. CDR3 coding DNA: TGTGCCAGCAGCTTTTATGCAGGGGACACTGAAGCTTTCTTT. Its protein is CASSFYAGDTEAFF.

The chain links TRBV6-1 to TRBJ1-2, with D tentatively TRBD1 (6 bases). Germline V gene sequence: CDR1 MNHNS, CDR2 SASEGT. The V end lost 4 bases, the J end lost 4 bases, and 22 bases lay between the germline ends. The CDR3 is 17 amino acids. The CDR3 bases are TGTGCCAGCAGTGTCCAAGGGGGGACGGCCCAAACCTATGGCTACACCTTC. This encodes CASSVQGGTAQTYGYTF.

The chain is built from TRBV2 and TRBJ1-2; 11 nucleotides align to TRBD1. The length of the CDR3 is 13 residues. V was pared by 8 bases and J by 4 bases, with 3 bases of the junction left unmatched. Germline V gene data show CDR1 as SNHLY and CDR2 as FYNNEI. Here the CDR3 DNA reads TGTGCCAGCCGGACAGGGGGCTTCTATGGCTACACCTTC. This encodes CASRTGGFYGYTF. Supplemented by reference TRBV2 and TRBJ1-2, the full variable domain reads EPEVTQTPSHQVTQMGQEVILRCVPISNHLYFYWYRQILGQKVEFLVSFYNNEISEKSEIFDDQFSVERPDGSNFTLKIRSTKLEDSAMYFCASRTGGFYGYTFGSGTRLTVV.

The chain carries TRBV18 and TRBJ2-6; possible D gene TRBD1, 6 bases. Trimming took 1 base from V and 1 from J, leaving 17 bases between them. Germline V CDR1 and CDR2: KGHSH, LQKENI. The CDR3 has 19 residues. The chain's CDR3 is CASSPRTVTYGSGANVLTF. The CDR3 DNA is TGTGCCAGCTCACCACGGACAGTTACCTATGGTTCTGGGGCCAACGTCCTGACTTTC.

The chain links TRBV11-2 to TRBJ2-7, with TRBD1 matching over 7 bases. Germline CDR1 is SGHAT and CDR2 is FQNNGV. CDR3 length: 16 amino acids. V dropped 5 bases and J dropped 0; count of bases not matched to a gene: 10. The CDR3 DNA is TGTGCCAGCAGCATACGGGACAGCGTTAGCTCCTACGAGCAGTACTTC. Amino acids: CASSIRDSVSSYEQYF.

This clone came up a few times. This chain links TRBV9 with TRBJ2-5; D may be TRBD1 or TRBD2 (6 bases each). This CDR3 has 13 residues. CDR1 and CDR2 (germline): SGDLS, YYNGEE. The ends were cut back, 3 bases at V and 4 bases at J, with 10 bases in the middle. The DNA of the CDR3 is TGTGCCAGCAGCGGGGGGGCCGGAGAGACCCAGTACTTC. It translates to CASSGGAGETQYF.

The rearrangement links TRBV7-3 to TRBJ2-1; 8 positions agree with TRBD2. CDR3 size: 14 residues. V was clipped by 5 bases and J by 6 bases; unmatched bases: 6. Looked up from germline, CDR1 is SGHTA and CDR2 is FQGTGA. The CDR3 is CASSLTGTSNEQFF. The CDR3 DNA reads as TGTGCCAGCAGCCTGACTGGGACTAGCAATGAGCAGTTCTTC. The variable domain in full, completed from reference TRBV7-3 and TRBJ2-1, reads GAGVSQTPSNKVTEKGKYVELRCDPISGHTALYWYRQSLGQGPEFLIYFQGTGAADDSGLPNDRFFAVRPEGSVSTLKIQRTERGDSAVYLCASSLTGTSNEQFFGPGTRLTVL.

The chain joins TRBV5-1 to TRBJ1-1, with 7 bases aligning to TRBD1. The CDR3 consists of 15 residues. After removal of 3 bases from V and 1 base from J, the junction contained 6 bases not matched to a gene. Germline-derived CDR1 and CDR2 are SGHRS and YFSETQ. The CDR3 DNA reads as TGCGCCAGCAGCTCCCAGGGGGGGCGGAACACTGAAGCTTTCTTT. Translating gives CASSSQGGRNTEAFF.

The V and J genes are TRBV29-1 and TRBJ2-6; 10 nucleotides align to TRBD1. V trimming: 7 bases; J trimming: 4 bases; junction bases outside the gene matches: 10. The CDR3 totals 16 residues. Germline V gives CDR1 SQVTM, CDR2 ANQGSEA. The CDR3: CSAVTGGASGANVLTF. As DNA, the CDR3 is TGCAGCGCCGTGACAGGGGGCGCTTCAGGGGCCAACGTCCTGACTTTC.